The rows below give T cell receptor beta chains drawn from one sample of a study of Ad26.COV2.S vaccination and SARS-CoV-2 variants. Clones were read by immunoSEQ multiplex PCR, and TCRdb kept only the in-frame ones, dropping some. Of about 370,000 clones listed, about 88% are singletons. Sample: peripheral blood, taken in a trial of Ad26.COV2.S vaccine versus placebo. The receptors here all came from a person aged 18-65 years who received the Ad26.COV2.S COVID-19 vaccine or a placebo. Each CDR3 is given with its conserved first and last residue. A D gene is named only where the DNA matches it firmly. The listing skips clone size in some rows; elsewhere it reads once, few, many or a size class.

V gene: TRBV29-1; D gene: TRBD1; clone size: NA; J gene: TRBJ2-7; CDR3 protein: CSARTGKDYEQYF; CDR3 DNA: TGCAGCGCTAGGACAGGGAAGGACTACGAGCAGTACTTC
V gene: TRBV10-2; D gene: NA; clone size: once; J gene: TRBJ2-7; CDR3 protein: CASSDPGLSSYEQYF; CDR3 DNA: TGCGCCAGCAGCGATCCGGGCCTCAGCTCCTACGAGCAGTACTTC
V gene: TRBV6-5; D gene: TRBD2; clone size: NA; J gene: TRBJ2-7; CDR3 protein: CASTPAGEHEQYF; CDR3 DNA: TGTGCCAGCACTCCAGCGGGGGAACACGAGCAGTACTTC
V gene: TRBV4-3; D gene: NA; clone size: once; J gene: TRBJ1-5; CDR3 protein: CASRPDRYSNQPQHF; CDR3 DNA: TGCGCCAGCAGGCCGGACCGTTATAGCAATCAGCCCCAGCATTTT
V gene: TRBV6-1; D gene: NA; clone size: NA; J gene: TRBJ1-1; CDR3 protein: CASSEAFLNTEAFF; CDR3 DNA: TGTGCCAGCAGTGAAGCGTTCTTGAACACTGAAGCTTTCTTT
V gene: TRBV5-1; D gene: NA; clone size: NA; J gene: TRBJ1-1; CDR3 protein: CASSLEPGLTEAFF; CDR3 DNA: TGCGCCAGCAGCTTGGAGCCAGGGCTCACTGAAGCTTTCTTT
V gene: TRBV20-1; D gene: NA; clone size: NA; J gene: TRBJ1-1; CDR3 protein: CSAGNRAFF; CDR3 DNA: TGCAGTGCTGGGAATAGAGCTTTCTTT
V gene: TRBV4-1; D gene: NA; clone size: NA; J gene: TRBJ1-1; CDR3 protein: CASSQEENTEAFF; CDR3 DNA: TGCGCCAGCAGCCAAGAAGAGAACACTGAAGCTTTCTTT
V gene: TRBV18; D gene: TRBD1; clone size: NA; J gene: TRBJ1-1; CDR3 protein: CASSPVDRAEAFF; CDR3 DNA: TGTGCCAGCTCACCGGTGGACAGGGCCGAAGCTTTCTTT
V gene: TRBV11-2; D gene: NA; clone size: few; J gene: TRBJ2-7; CDR3 protein: CASSLELNHGPYF; CDR3 DNA: TGTGCCAGCAGCTTAGAACTCAACCACGGTCCGTACTTC
V gene: TRBV5-5; D gene: TRBD1; clone size: NA; J gene: TRBJ1-1; CDR3 protein: CASSLLQGRFRTEAFF; CDR3 DNA: TGTGCCAGCAGCTTGTTACAGGGGCGGTTTCGCACTGAAGCTTTCTTT
V gene: TRBV9; D gene: NA; clone size: once; J gene: TRBJ2-1; CDR3 protein: CASSSHGGVERTTDEQFF; CDR3 DNA: TGTGCCAGCAGCTCCCACGGAGGGGTTGAACGAACTACCGATGAGCAGTTCTTC
V gene: TRBV4-1; D gene: NA; clone size: NA; J gene: TRBJ2-3; CDR3 protein: CASSHQQGRADTQYF; CDR3 DNA: TGCGCCAGCAGCCACCAGCAGGGTAGGGCAGATACGCAGTATTTT
V gene: TRBV7-9; D gene: NA; clone size: NA; J gene: TRBJ2-2; CDR3 protein: CASTQGGGARELFF; CDR3 DNA: TGTGCCAGCACTCAGGGAGGGGGAGCCAGGGAGCTGTTTTTT
V gene: TRBV6-1; D gene: TRBD1; clone size: NA; J gene: TRBJ1-3; CDR3 protein: CASSERGQPSGRNTIYF; CDR3 DNA: TGTGCCAGCAGTGAAAGGGGACAGCCTTCCGGGAGAAACACCATATATTTT
V gene: TRBV2; D gene: TRBD2; clone size: NA; J gene: TRBJ2-3; CDR3 protein: CASSATGLAGVFTDTQYF; CDR3 DNA: TGTGCCAGCAGTGCTACGGGACTAGCGGGAGTATTCACAGATACGCAGTATTTT
V gene: TRBV2; D gene: TRBD1; clone size: NA; J gene: TRBJ1-6; CDR3 protein: CASRPGTGYNSPLHF; CDR3 DNA: TGTGCCAGCAGGCCCGGGACAGGGTATAATTCACCCCTCCACTTT
V gene: TRBV6-5; D gene: NA; clone size: NA; J gene: TRBJ1-2; CDR3 protein: CASRLSDNYGYTF; CDR3 DNA: TGTGCCAGCAGATTATCCGACAACTATGGCTACACCTTC
V gene: TRBV7-9; D gene: NA; clone size: NA; J gene: TRBJ2-7; CDR3 protein: CASSQWTTLPYEQYF; CDR3 DNA: TGTGCCAGCAGTCAATGGACGACCCTACCCTACGAGCAGTACTTC
V gene: TRBV28; D gene: TRBD1; clone size: NA; J gene: TRBJ1-1; CDR3 protein: CASSLFRVRDSNTEAFF; CDR3 DNA: TGTGCCAGCAGTTTATTTCGGGTGAGGGACAGCAACACTGAAGCTTTCTTT
V gene: TRBV3-1/TRBV3-2; D gene: TRBD2; clone size: NA; J gene: TRBJ2-3; CDR3 protein: CASSQDAERGDFLTQYF; CDR3 DNA: TGTGCCAGCAGCCAAGATGCCGAGCGGGGGGACTTTTTGACGCAGTATTTT
V gene: TRBV12-3/TRBV12-4; D gene: NA; clone size: NA; J gene: TRBJ1-5; CDR3 protein: CASRRGDQPQHF; CDR3 DNA: TGTGCCAGCAGACGGGGGGATCAGCCCCAGCATTTT
V gene: TRBV3-1/TRBV3-2; D gene: NA; clone size: few; J gene: TRBJ1-5; CDR3 protein: CASSQGLGENQPQHF; CDR3 DNA: TGTGCCAGCAGCCAAGGGTTGGGTGAGAATCAGCCCCAGCATTTT
V gene: TRBV12-5; D gene: NA; clone size: NA; J gene: TRBJ2-7; CDR3 protein: CASGFSDSSYEQYF; CDR3 DNA: TGTGCTAGTGGCTTCTCCGACAGCTCCTACGAGCAGTACTTC
V gene: TRBV5-4; D gene: NA; clone size: NA; J gene: TRBJ2-3; CDR3 protein: CASSLSTDTQYF; CDR3 DNA: TGTGCCAGCAGCCTGAGCACAGATACGCAGTATTTT
V gene: TRBV6-1; D gene: TRBD2; clone size: NA; J gene: TRBJ2-1; CDR3 protein: CASSEGGGSYNEQFF; CDR3 DNA: TGTGCCAGCAGTGAAGGGGGGGGCTCCTACAATGAGCAGTTCTTC
V gene: TRBV5-1; D gene: NA; clone size: NA; J gene: TRBJ1-6; CDR3 protein: CASSLRLASPYNSPLHF; CDR3 DNA: TGCGCCAGCAGCTTGCGATTGGCCTCGCCCTATAATTCACCCCTCCACTTT
V gene: TRBV12-3/TRBV12-4; D gene: NA; clone size: NA; J gene: TRBJ2-2; CDR3 protein: CASSLVGAGELFF; CDR3 DNA: TGTGCCAGCAGTTTAGTAGGGGCCGGGGAGCTGTTTTTT
V gene: TRBV9; D gene: NA; clone size: NA; J gene: TRBJ1-2; CDR3 protein: CASSDGQGGGYTF; CDR3 DNA: TGTGCCAGCAGCGACGGCCAGGGAGGCGGCTACACCTTC
V gene: TRBV24-1; D gene: NA; clone size: NA; J gene: TRBJ2-5; CDR3 protein: CATSDTLGTPEKQETQYF; CDR3 DNA: TGTGCCACCAGTGATACACTAGGGACACCAGAAAAGCAAGAGACCCAGTACTTC
V gene: TRBV29-1; D gene: TRBD1; clone size: NA; J gene: TRBJ1-1; CDR3 protein: CSVEDQTGGWWEAFF; CDR3 DNA: TGCAGCGTTGAAGATCAAACAGGGGGCTGGTGGGAAGCTTTCTTT
V gene: TRBV11-2; D gene: TRBD1; clone size: NA; J gene: TRBJ2-7; CDR3 protein: CASSLRMGTDSYEQYF; CDR3 DNA: TGTGCCAGCAGCTTAAGAATGGGGACAGATAGCTACGAGCAGTACTTC
V gene: TRBV23-1; D gene: NA; clone size: NA; J gene: TRBJ1-1; CDR3 protein: CASSETEGNTEAFF; CDR3 DNA: TGCGCCAGCAGTGAGACGGAGGGGAACACTGAAGCTTTCTTT
V gene: TRBV19; D gene: TRBD2; clone size: NA; J gene: TRBJ2-5; CDR3 protein: CASSTRLAGAYQETQYF; CDR3 DNA: TGTGCCAGTAGTACGAGACTAGCGGGGGCCTACCAAGAGACCCAGTACTTC
V gene: TRBV27; D gene: NA; clone size: NA; J gene: TRBJ1-2; CDR3 protein: CASSLDLVQGWKDGYTF; CDR3 DNA: TGTGCCAGCAGTCTAGACCTGGTACAGGGTTGGAAGGATGGCTACACCTTC
V gene: TRBV29-1; D gene: TRBD2; clone size: NA; J gene: TRBJ2-3; CDR3 protein: CSVDGGDTQYF; CDR3 DNA: TGCAGCGTTGACGGGGGGGATACGCAGTATTTT
V gene: TRBV2; D gene: NA; clone size: NA; J gene: TRBJ1-5; CDR3 protein: CASTPGGYQPQHF; CDR3 DNA: TGTGCCAGCACGCCGGGTGGGTACCAGCCCCAGCATTTT
V gene: TRBV4-1; D gene: NA; clone size: NA; J gene: TRBJ2-2; CDR3 protein: CASSQGGRLNTGELFF; CDR3 DNA: TGCGCCAGCAGCCAAGGTGGACGGTTGAACACCGGGGAGCTGTTTTTT
V gene: TRBV4-1; D gene: NA; clone size: NA; J gene: TRBJ1-1; CDR3 protein: CASSHPLGAVFTEAFF; CDR3 DNA: TGCGCCAGCAGCCATCCCCTTGGGGCGGTTTTCACTGAAGCTTTCTTT
V gene: TRBV5-5; D gene: NA; clone size: NA; J gene: TRBJ1-1; CDR3 protein: CASRTWGNTEAFF; CDR3 DNA: TGTGCCAGCAGAACCTGGGGGAACACTGAAGCTTTCTTT
V gene: TRBV2; D gene: NA; clone size: NA; J gene: TRBJ2-6; CDR3 protein: CASRRAVSGANVLTF; CDR3 DNA: TGTGCCAGCAGACGAGCAGTCTCTGGGGCCAACGTCCTGACTTTC
V gene: TRBV30; D gene: NA; clone size: NA; J gene: TRBJ2-5; CDR3 protein: CAWSGGQRETQYF; CDR3 DNA: TGTGCCTGGAGTGGGGGTCAGCGCGAGACCCAGTACTTC